A single sample is the source of the 27 T cell receptor beta chains below, sequenced in a study of blood T cells in healthy people across ages. Through a sample-barcoded 5' primer and a J-beta primer mix, a second PCR was run for roughly 7 to 11 cycles. TCRdb reprocessed the 5' RACE reads with MiXCR, giving one entry per CDR3 protein. The sample holds some 730,000 distinct CDR3 sequences, 22% seen once. The specimen was blood. Receptor source: a man aged 65-85 years in good health.

This clonotype was picked up a small number of times. The DNA of the CDR3 is TGCGCCAGCAGCTTGGAGGGGCGGGGGCACACAGATACGCAGTATTTT. Translated, it gives CASSLEGRGHTDTQYF. The V call is TRBV5-1, the J call TRBJ2-3, with D perhaps matching TRBD2 (7 bases). The V end lost 0 bases, the J end lost 2 bases, and 13 bases lay between the germline ends. Germline CDR1 SGHRS, CDR2 YFSETQ. The CDR3 has 16 amino acids.

There are a few counts of this clonotype. The chain carries TRBV7-2 and TRBJ1-4; maybe TRBD1 (6 bases). V was trimmed by 3 bases and J by 9 bases, leaving 14 bases between them. The CDR3 is 14 residues long. The V gene's germline CDR1 is SGHTA and CDR2 FQGNSA. The CDR3, as DNA: TGTGCCAGCAGCTTTTCCGGGGGCGAGCAAAAACTGTTTTTT. Protein sequence: CASSFSGGEQKLFF.

This rearrangement joins TRBV3-1 to TRBJ2-5; 9 nucleotides align to TRBD2. The end of the DNA is better explained by TRBJ2-1, so the J call may be wrong. Germline CDR1 reads LGHDT; CDR2 reads YNNKEL (reference sequence). The CDR3 sequence is 17 residues long. In nucleotides, the CDR3 is TGTGCCAGCAGCCAAGAGGGTACTAGCGGGCTTTACAATGAGCAGTTCTTC. As protein: CASSQEGTSGLYNEQFF.

The J gene is TRBJ1-1, the V gene TRBV2; D is perhaps TRBD1 (6 bases). With 6 bases removed from V and 5 bases from J, the gap between germline ends came to 22 bases. Germline assignment: CDR1 SNHLY and CDR2 FYNNEI. The CDR3 runs to 16 residues. In DNA form, the CDR3 reads TGTGCCAGCAGGCCATCCGGGACATCAGGGCGAACTGAAGCTTTCTTT. It specifies CASRPSGTSGRTEAFF. Full variable domain (remainder filled in from reference TRBV2 and TRBJ1-1): EPEVTQTPSHQVTQMGQEVILRCVPISNHLYFYWYRQILGQKVEFLVSFYNNEISEKSEIFDDQFSVERPDGSNFTLKIRSTKLEDSAMYFCASRPSGTSGRTEAFFGQGTRLTVV.

The chain uses TRBV5-1 and TRBJ1-2, with a tentative D call TRBD1 (5 bases). The CDR3 has 12 amino acids. The V end was cut by 4 bases, the J end by 9 bases, with 13 bases between. The germline V gene has CDR1 SGHRS and CDR2 YFSETQ. CDR3: CASSPGPKSYTF. DNA of the CDR3: TGCGCCAGCAGCCCGGGACCAAAAAGCTACACCTTC.

J is TRBJ1-2 and V is TRBV12-3 or TRBV12-4, with a weak D call TRBD1 (5 bases). The V and J ends lost 6 bases and 4 bases respectively, with 15 bases between them. This CDR3 has 14 amino acids. CDR3 amino acids: CASRQGEGGYGYTF. The CDR3 bases are TGTGCCAGCAGGCAAGGGGAAGGAGGCTATGGCTACACCTTC.

The V call is TRBV28, the J call TRBJ2-5; D assignment may be TRBD1 or TRBD2 (5 bases each). The closer fit of TRBJ2-7 to the DNA end suggests the J call may be wrong. The CDR3 contains 14 residues. Germline V gene lookup returns CDR1 MDHEN and CDR2 SYDVKM. CDR3 DNA: TGTGCCAGCACCGTGACAGAGGGGCCCTACGAGCAGTACTTC. This sequence encodes CASTVTEGPYEQYF.

The chain combines TRBV6-1 with TRBJ1-1; no reliable D call. V dropped 6 bases and J dropped 4 bases, with 9 bases sitting between them. Per germline, CDR1 MNHNS and CDR2 SASEGT. The CDR3 length is 12 residues. This CDR3 is CASRIVGTEAFF. CDR3 nucleotides: TGTGCCAGCAGGATAGTGGGCACTGAAGCTTTCTTT.

The chain recombines TRBV7-9 with TRBJ1-1, with 7 bases fitting TRBD1. The ends lost 6 bases at V and 0 bases at J; junction bases unmatched: 10. CDR1 and CDR2 from the germline V gene are SEHNR and FQNEAQ (reference sequence). The CDR3 length is 16 residues. The chain's CDR3 is CASRLQGQLMNTEAFF. CDR3 coding DNA: TGTGCCAGCAGGTTACAGGGACAGTTAATGAACACTGAAGCTTTCTTT.

As DNA, the CDR3 is TGTGCCAGCAGTTACGAGGGATATGAGCAGTTCTTC. Translation gives CASSYEGYEQFF. The chain uses TRBV6-6 and TRBJ2-1; the D gene is possibly TRBD2 (5 bases). The CDR3 loop spans 12 amino acids. The V end lost 2 bases, the J end lost 8 bases, and 7 bases lay between the germline ends. CDR1 is MNHNY, CDR2 SVGAGI, per germline (reference sequence).

The genes are TRBV12-3 or TRBV12-4 and TRBJ2-7; 9 nucleotides match TRBD1. V dropped 4 bases and J dropped 4; count of bases not matched to a gene: 11. The CDR3 consists of 16 residues. The CDR3 region is CASSSPRDRVSYEQYF. Written as DNA, the CDR3 is TGTGCCAGCAGTTCCCCAAGGGACAGGGTATCATACGAGCAGTACTTC.

This clonotype was seen a few times. The rearrangement uses TRBV11-1 and TRBJ2-3; D not certain. Deletions cut 7 bases from V and 4 bases from J, with 15 bases between. Germline loops: CDR1 SGHAT, CDR2 FQDESV (reference sequence). The CDR3 totals 14 residues. This CDR3 is CASKTEPVSDTQYF. In DNA, the CDR3 is TGTGCCAGCAAAACGGAGCCAGTATCAGATACGCAGTATTTT. The variable domain in full, completed from reference TRBV11-1 and TRBJ2-3, reads EAEVAQSPRYKITEKSQAVAFWCDPISGHATLYWYRQILGQGPELLVQFQDESVVDDSQLPKDRFSAERLKGVDSTLKIQPAELGDSAMYLCASKTEPVSDTQYFGPGTRLTVL.

The J gene is TRBJ2-1, the V gene TRBV29-1; D might be TRBD2 (5 bases). V shed 7 bases and J shed 6 bases, with 16 bases lying between them. This CDR3 contains 13 residues. Germline CDR1 is SQVTM and CDR2 is ANQGSEA. The CDR3 sequence is CSAQLARGNEQFF. In DNA form, the CDR3 reads TGCAGCGCCCAATTAGCGAGAGGCAATGAGCAGTTCTTC.

V and J are TRBV5-6 and TRBJ1-5, with TRBD1 matching 12 bases. The V gene's germline CDR1 is SGHDT and CDR2 YYEEEE. The junction had 2 bases not matched to a gene; V was cut back by 6 bases and J by 7 bases. The CDR3 has 13 amino acids. Written as DNA, the CDR3 is TGTGCCAGCACCGGGACAGGGGGCCAGCCCCAGCATTTT. It specifies CASTGTGGQPQHF. Combining the CDR3 with reference TRBV5-6 and TRBJ1-5 gives the whole variable domain DAGVTQSPTHLIKTRGQQVTLRCSPKSGHDTVSWYQQALGQGPQFIFQYYEEEERQRGNFPDRFSGHQFPNYSSELNVNALLLGDSALYLCASTGTGGQPQHFGDGTRLSIL.

The V and J genes are TRBV28 and TRBJ2-1, with 7 bases identical to TRBD1. This CDR3 region has 14 residues. V gave up 6 bases and J gave up 10 bases; unmatched junction bases: 12. The germline gives CDR1 MDHEN, CDR2 SYDVKM. The CDR3 sequence is CASRYPRGQQEQFF. The CDR3 bases are TGTGCCAGCAGGTATCCGAGGGGGCAACAGGAGCAGTTCTTC.

The chain is built from TRBV18 and TRBJ1-2; 8 positions match TRBD1. Trimming took 0 bases from V and 4 from J; bases not matched to a gene: 4. In germline, CDR1 is KGHSH, CDR2 LQKENI. The length of the CDR3 is 15 residues. CDR3 in DNA: TGTGCCAGCTCACCACCGGGACAGGATTTCTATGGCTACACCTTC. It yields the protein CASSPPGQDFYGYTF.

This clonotype was seen repeatedly, ten times or more. The chain links TRBV11-2 to TRBJ2-5, with D possibly TRBD2 on 5 matching bases. There are 14 residues in the CDR3. The V end lost 2 bases, the J end lost 1 base, and 8 bases lay between the germline ends. From germline, CDR1 is SGHAT and CDR2 FQNNGV. The chain's CDR3 is CASSLMRAQETQYF. For the CDR3, the DNA is TGTGCCAGCAGCTTAATGAGGGCCCAAGAGACCCAGTACTTC.

This clonotype has a handful of counts. The V and J genes are TRBV7-2 and TRBJ2-1; 9 nucleotides line up with TRBD2. V shed 5 bases, J shed 0 bases, and the junction held 14 bases outside the gene matches. The CDR3 sequence is 19 residues long. Germline values: CDR1 SGHTA, CDR2 FQGNSA. DNA of the CDR3: TGTGCCAGCAGCCAGGGTGGGCTAGCGGGGATGGACTCCTACAATGAGCAGTTCTTC. Translation: CASSQGGLAGMDSYNEQFF.

This clonotype was counted only a few times. This chain joins TRBV12-3 or TRBV12-4 and TRBJ1-4, with D perhaps TRBD1 (6 bases). Trimming removed 5 bases at V and 8 bases at J, with 18 bases between. The CDR3 length is 15 residues. For the CDR3, the DNA is TGTGCCAGCAGTCTGGTCAAAACAGGGCAAGAAAAACTGTTTTTT. Amino acid sequence: CASSLVKTGQEKLFF.

J is TRBJ2-7 and V is TRBV20-1; the match to TRBD2 covers 8 bases. The junction had 7 bases not matched to a gene; V was cut back by 2 bases and J by 7 bases. The CDR3 extends over 13 amino acids. Germline V CDR1 and CDR2: DFQATT, SNEGSKA (reference sequence). CDR3 nucleotide sequence: TGCAGTGCTAGAAAAGCGGGAGTGAAAGAGCAGTACTTC. This encodes CSARKAGVKEQYF.

Remarks on this clonotype: Compared with germline, one end of the junction differs, possibly owing to a read error. The rearrangement links TRBV7-2 to TRBJ1-1; maybe TRBD1 (5 bases). This CDR3 region has 13 residues. CDR1 and CDR2 (germline): SGHTA, FQGNSA. CDR3 DNA sequence: TGTGCCAGCAGCTTGGGACGGAACGCTGAAGCTTTCTTT. Protein product: CASSLGRNAEAFF. The full variable domain, its missing parts supplied by reference TRBV7-2 and TRBJ1-1, is GAGVSQSPSNKVTEKGKDVELRCDPISGHTALYWYRQSLGQGLEFLIYFQGNSAPDKSGLPSDRFSAERTGGSVSTLTIQRTQQEDSAVYLCASSLGRNAEAFFGQGTRLTVV.

The sample holds a few counts of this clonotype. The J gene is TRBJ2-1, the V gene TRBV5-1, with 10 positions matching TRBD1. This CDR3 has 14 amino acids. Unmatched junction bases numbered 5, after V lost 6 bases and J lost 5 bases. Looked up from germline, CDR1 is SGHRS and CDR2 is YFSETQ. The CDR3 reads CASNRDRGDNEQFF. Here the CDR3 DNA reads TGCGCCAGCAACCGGGACAGGGGAGACAATGAGCAGTTCTTC.

J is TRBJ2-1 and V is TRBV14, with 12 bases matching TRBD2. This CDR3 has 16 residues. Germline V gene sequence: CDR1 SGHDN, CDR2 FVKESK. J gave up 9 bases and V 6 bases, and 12 bases lay outside the gene matches. In DNA, the CDR3 is TGTGCCAGCAGTACTCTGACTAGCGGGAGCTGGGGTGAGCAGTTCTTC. It codes for CASSTLTSGSWGEQFF.

This clonotype was counted only a few times. The chain joins TRBV6-1 to TRBJ1-5; 8 nucleotides match TRBD1. Trimming took 6 bases from V and 0 from J; bases not matched to a gene: 10. The CDR3 is 17 residues long. Germline V lookup: CDR1 MNHNS, CDR2 SASEGT. The DNA of the CDR3 is TGTGCCAGCAGCCACAACAGGGGGGGGTATAGCAATCAGCCCCAGCATTTT. This encodes CASSHNRGGYSNQPQHF.

The rearrangement links TRBV4-2 to TRBJ1-2; D may be TRBD1 (5 bases). V dropped 1 base and J dropped 5 bases, with 14 bases sitting between them. Germline CDR1 LGHNA, CDR2 YNFKEQ. The CDR3 consists of 15 residues. For the CDR3, the DNA is TGTGCCAGCAGCCAAGCACACCAACAGGAATATGGCTACACCTTC. As protein: CASSQAHQQEYGYTF.

The J gene is TRBJ2-4, the V gene TRBV7-2; the D gene is possibly TRBD1 (6 bases). Per the germline V gene, CDR1 is SGHTA and CDR2 is FQGNSA. Trimming shortened V by 5 bases and J by 6 bases, and 14 bases separated the two germline ends. The CDR3 is 14 amino acids. CDR3 region: CASSERQGTNIQYF. The CDR3 DNA reads TGTGCCAGCAGCGAGCGGCAGGGGACAAACATTCAGTACTTC.

This clonotype occurred many times. The CDR3 loop is CASSLEGTIGYTF. The CDR3 DNA follows: TGTGCCAGCAGTTTGGAGGGTACTATAGGCTACACCTTC. The chain uses TRBV12-3 or TRBV12-4 and TRBJ1-2; D is unclear. The CDR3 runs 13 residues. Trimming pared 3 bases from V and 8 bases from J, leaving 13 bases between.